These 27 T cell receptor beta chains were all obtained from the same sample, sequenced in a study of cytotoxic CD8 clonotypes in ibrutinib-treated CLL. Sequencing used immunoSEQ multiplex PCR; TCRdb keeps in-frame clones, though not all of them. The repertoire holds nearly 100,000 clones, with almost 80% as singletons. The source was PBMCs, collected after 12 months of ibrutinib treatment. The receptors here all came from a human donor with chronic lymphocytic leukemia.

The chain combines TRBV6-5 with TRBJ1-6, with D possibly matching TRBD1 (5 bases). The CDR3 consists of 15 residues. Germline CDR1 is MNHEY and CDR2 is SVGAGI. V shed 6 bases and J shed 3 bases, with 12 bases lying between them. The CDR3 loop is CASRSDKVYNSPLHF. The DNA of the CDR3 is TGTGCCAGCAGATCGGACAAGGTCTATAATTCACCCCTCCACTTT.

The J gene is TRBJ2-3, the V gene TRBV9, with D tentatively TRBD1 or TRBD2 (5 bases each). Trimming pared 5 bases from V and 1 base from J, leaving 20 bases between. The CDR3 covers 17 residues. The V gene's germline CDR1 is SGDLS and CDR2 YYNGEE. DNA for the CDR3: TGTGCCAGCAGTAAAATGACGAGGGGAAGCGGCACAGATACGCAGTATTTT. Its translation is CASSKMTRGSGTDTQYF.

On this clone itself: Mismatch with germline at one junction end may stem from a read error. The V gene is TRBV30, the J gene TRBJ2-1; no clear D. The germline gives CDR1 GTSNPN, CDR2 SVGIG (reference sequence). The length of the CDR3 is 13 residues. CDR3 in amino acids: CAWSVASNNEQFF. CDR3 nucleotides: TGTGCCTGGAGTGTAGCCTCCAACAATGAGCAGTTCTTC. Looking up the rest from reference TRBV30 and TRBJ2-1 gives the full variable domain: SQTIHQWPATLVQPVGSPLSLECTVEGTSNPNLYWYRQAAGRGLQLLFYSVGIGQISSEVPQNLSASRPQDRQFILSSKKLLLSDSGFYLCAWSVASNNEQFFGPGTRLTVL.

This chain joins TRBV19 and TRBJ2-6, with D perhaps being TRBD1 or TRBD2 (5 bases each). Germline CDR1 reads LNHDA; CDR2 reads SQIVND (reference sequence). The CDR3 totals 17 residues. Trimming left V 1 base short and J 0 bases short, with 10 bases between. CDR3: CASSIGGTVSGANVLTF. The CDR3 DNA reads TGTGCCAGTAGTATAGGTGGGACGGTCTCTGGGGCCAACGTCCTGACTTTC.

V usage is TRBV18 and J usage is TRBJ2-7, with D perhaps TRBD1 or TRBD2 (5 bases each). The V gene's germline CDR1 is KGHSH and CDR2 LQKENI. Trimming pared 0 bases from V and 1 base from J, leaving 7 bases between. The CDR3 covers 14 residues. This CDR3 reads CASSPPGPSYEQYF. The CDR3, as DNA: TGTGCCAGCTCACCACCGGGACCATCCTACGAGCAGTACTTC.

This clone was observed a single time. The V and J genes are TRBV5-4 and TRBJ1-3; no clear D gene. The CDR3 is 14 amino acids. The ends were cut back, 6 bases at V and 4 bases at J, with 14 bases in the middle. Germline CDR1 SGHNT, CDR2 YYREEE (reference sequence). This CDR3 reads CASTQELRGNTIYF. The CDR3 coding sequence is TGTGCCAGCACCCAAGAACTGCGAGGAAACACCATATATTTT.

The V gene is TRBV5-6, the J gene TRBJ2-7; D possibly uses TRBD1 or TRBD2 (5 bases each). V was pared by 4 bases and J by 3 bases, with 20 bases between. CDR3 length equals 16 residues. The germline gives CDR1 SGHDT, CDR2 YYEEEE. CDR3 residues: CASSKRGHGANYEQYF. The DNA of the CDR3 is TGTGCCAGCAGCAAGAGGGGTCATGGGGCAAACTACGAGCAGTACTTC. Variable domain in full (rest from reference TRBV5-6 and TRBJ2-7): DAGVTQSPTHLIKTRGQQVTLRCSPKSGHDTVSWYQQALGQGPQFIFQYYEEEERQRGNFPDRFSGHQFPNYSSELNVNALLLGDSALYLCASSKRGHGANYEQYFGPGTRLTVT.

This sequence joins TRBV29-1 and TRBJ1-2; perhaps TRBD1 as D (5 bases). This CDR3 comprises 13 residues. Germline CDR1 is SQVTM and CDR2 is ANQGSEA. The V end was cut by 3 bases, the J end by 3 bases, with 11 bases between. This CDR3 is CSVDRGGDYGYTF. CDR3 coding DNA: TGCAGCGTTGATCGCGGGGGTGACTATGGCTACACCTTC.

This clone was picked up a small number of times. The chain carries TRBV6-6 and TRBJ1-1, with no clear D. The V end lost 4 bases, the J end lost 6 bases, and 9 bases lay between the germline ends. CDR1 and CDR2 (germline): MNHNY, SVGAGI (reference sequence). This CDR3 has 12 amino acids. The CDR3 DNA sequence: TGTGCCAGCAGTTCCTTTGCGGCTGAAGCTTTCTTT. The encoded protein is CASSSFAAEAFF.

This clone was counted a single time. The chain links TRBV6-6 to TRBJ1-2; 8 bases are shared with TRBD1. CDR3 length: 14 residues. V lost 6 bases and J lost 4; bases outside the gene matches: 7. Germline CDR1 reads MNHNY; CDR2 reads SVGAGI (reference sequence). This chain's CDR3 is CASSAGGAGYGYTF. DNA of the CDR3: TGTGCCAGCAGCGCAGGGGGCGCGGGCTATGGCTACACCTTC.

The rearrangement joins TRBV14 to TRBJ2-2; D is perhaps TRBD1 (5 bases). CDR3 length equals 12 residues. Between the trimmed V and J ends, which lost 3 bases and 8 bases, there was a span of 7 bases. Germline V lookup: CDR1 SGHDN, CDR2 FVKESK. The CDR3: CASSHDSGELFF. CDR3 DNA sequence: TGTGCCAGCAGCCATGACAGTGGGGAGCTGTTTTTT.

This rearrangement joins TRBV11-2 to TRBJ2-5; possible D gene TRBD2, 7 bases. In germline, CDR1 is SGHAT, CDR2 FQNNGV. The CDR3 has 15 amino acids. Trimming took 1 base from V and 2 from J, leaving 11 bases between them. Here the CDR3 DNA reads TGTGCCAGCAGCTTAGTCGGGGGGACACAAGAGACCCAGTACTTC. Protein sequence: CASSLVGGTQETQYF.

The V gene is TRBV6-5, the J gene TRBJ2-2, with D uncertain. CDR3 length: 13 residues. V was cut by 0 bases and J by 1 base, with 0 bases left in between. Per germline, CDR1 MNHEY and CDR2 SVGAGI. CDR3 in amino acids: CASSYSNTGELFF. The CDR3 nucleotides are TGTGCCAGCAGTTACTCGAACACCGGGGAGCTGTTTTTT.

The rearrangement uses TRBV7-2 and TRBJ1-3; 9 nucleotides line up with TRBD1. Germline V lookup: CDR1 SGHTA, CDR2 FQGNSA. The CDR3 runs 14 residues. Germline trimming cut 4 bases from V and 7 bases from J; bases unmatched to any gene: 5. This CDR3 is CASSWGTGKNTIYF. The CDR3 bases are TGTGCCAGCAGCTGGGGGACAGGGAAGAACACCATATATTTT.

The chain carries TRBV19 and TRBJ2-7; TRBD2 matches at 7 bases. The ends lost 3 bases at V and 5 bases at J; junction bases unmatched: 13. Germline V gene data show CDR1 as LNHDA and CDR2 as SQIVND (reference sequence). CDR3 length: 16 amino acids. CDR3 loop: CASSMGLGGSSDEQYF. The CDR3 DNA follows: TGTGCCAGTAGTATGGGCCTGGGAGGGTCGTCTGACGAGCAGTACTTC.

V is TRBV7-2 and J is TRBJ2-1, with 10 bases fitting TRBD2. Germline V gives CDR1 SGHTA, CDR2 FQGNSA. This CDR3 spans 15 amino acids. Unmatched junction bases numbered 7, after V lost 5 bases and J lost 6 bases. CDR3 in amino acids: CASSLSGGARNEQFF. Here the CDR3 DNA reads TGTGCCAGCAGCCTAAGCGGGGGGGCTCGCAATGAGCAGTTCTTC.

The chain uses TRBV9 and TRBJ1-3; D call uncertain. This CDR3 comprises 18 residues. Germline values: CDR1 SGDLS, CDR2 YYNGEE. V was cut by 6 bases and J by 0 bases, with 22 bases left in between. CDR3 nucleotides: TGTGCCAGCACCTCAACCGGACGGGAACTACTCTCTGGAAACACCATATATTTT. This codes for CASTSTGRELLSGNTIYF.

This clone was seen more than once but under ten times. The chain combines TRBV9 with TRBJ2-1; weak D call: TRBD2 (6 bases). There are 15 residues in the CDR3. Germline V gives CDR1 SGDLS, CDR2 YYNGEE. V was shortened by 0 bases and J by 5 bases, with 12 bases between the two germline ends. The CDR3, as DNA: TGTGCCAGCAGCGTAGAGGCGGGGCAAAACAATGAGCAGTTCTTC. Encoded protein: CASSVEAGQNNEQFF.

This chain joins TRBV6-1 and TRBJ2-5; 13 nucleotides line up with TRBD2. J was trimmed by 4 bases and V by 6 bases; bases with no gene match: 5. The germline V gene encodes CDR1 MNHNS and CDR2 SASEGT. This CDR3 region has 15 residues. The CDR3 region has the DNA TGTGCCAGCAGGGAACTAGCGGGGGGGCGAGAGACCCAGTACTTC. The encoded protein is CASRELAGGRETQYF.

This sequence joins TRBV6-6 and TRBJ2-7; D remains ambiguous. The CDR3 length is 11 residues. V was shortened by 4 bases and J by 4 bases, with 5 bases between the two germline ends. Per germline, CDR1 MNHNY and CDR2 SVGAGI (reference sequence). Here the CDR3 DNA reads TGTGCCAGCAGTTCAATGTACGAGCAGTACTTC. It yields the protein CASSSMYEQYF.

The chain links TRBV19 to TRBJ2-7; weak D call: TRBD2 (6 bases). The V gene's germline CDR1 is LNHDA and CDR2 SQIVND (reference sequence). The CDR3 has 14 amino acids. Trimming removed 3 bases from V and 3 bases from J, with 12 bases in between. In DNA, the CDR3 is TGTGCCAGTAGTATCAGACTAGTCAACTACGAGCAGTACTTC. Its translation is CASSIRLVNYEQYF.

J is TRBJ1-3 and V is TRBV27, with 10 bases that match TRBD1. The CDR3 runs to 15 residues. V gave up 5 bases and J gave up 2 bases; unmatched junction bases: 3. Germline V gives CDR1 MNHEY, CDR2 SMNVEV (reference sequence). The CDR3 sequence is CASSPGTGAGNTIYF. CDR3 nucleotides: TGTGCCAGCAGTCCGGGGACAGGGGCTGGAAACACCATATATTTT.

This chain joins TRBV5-5 and TRBJ1-2; 8 bases map to TRBD1. Germline CDR1 is SGHKS and CDR2 is YYEKEE (reference sequence). The CDR3 contains 17 residues. J gave up 3 bases and V 4 bases, and 14 bases lay outside the gene matches. The CDR3 loop is CASSMNSRTGSDYGYTF. The CDR3 bases are TGTGCCAGCAGCATGAACTCCCGGACAGGGTCGGACTATGGCTACACCTTC.

The chain links TRBV4-3 to TRBJ2-6; 7 nucleotides agree with TRBD2. With 2 bases clipped from V and 0 bases from J, the junction kept 4 bases outside the gene matches. The CDR3 covers 17 residues. CDR1 is LGHNA and CDR2 is YSLEER in the germline V gene. The CDR3 DNA reads as TGCGCCAGCAGCCAACGGTGGGGGGGCTCTGGGGCCAACGTCCTGACTTTC. It yields the protein CASSQRWGGSGANVLTF.

The chain carries TRBV5-1 and TRBJ2-3; D is unresolved. V lost 6 bases and J lost 3, with 11 bases in between. The CDR3 is made up of 13 amino acids. CDR1 and CDR2 (germline): SGHRS, YFSETQ. CDR3: CASNPPQTDTQYF. The CDR3 DNA sequence: TGCGCCAGCAACCCCCCCCAGACAGATACGCAGTATTTT.

In its sample, this clone ranks as medium-sized (0.01 to 0.1%). The V and J genes are TRBV7-9 and TRBJ2-3; D might be TRBD2 (6 bases). The CDR3 contains 17 residues. Trimming pared 5 bases from V and 2 bases from J, leaving 20 bases between. Per germline, CDR1 SEHNR and CDR2 FQNEAQ (reference sequence). This CDR3 reads CASSPEGGRPDTDTQYF. The CDR3 bases are TGTGCCAGCAGCCCCGAGGGTGGGAGGCCTGACACAGATACGCAGTATTTT. Full variable domain (outside the CDR3, taken from reference TRBV7-9 and TRBJ2-3): DTGVSQNPRHKITKRGQNVTFRCDPISEHNRLYWYRQTLGQGPEFLTYFQNEAQLEKSRLLSDRFSAERPKGSFSTLEIQRTEQGDSAMYLCASSPEGGRPDTDTQYFGPGTRLTVL.

V and J are TRBV5-1 and TRBJ2-1; TRBD2 aligns across 8 bases. This CDR3 has 15 residues. Per germline, CDR1 SGHRS and CDR2 YFSETQ. Trimming cost V 0 bases and J 3 bases; bases outside gene matches: 2. The CDR3 region is CASSLESGGYNEQFF. CDR3 bases: TGCGCCAGCAGCTTGGAGAGCGGGGGCTACAATGAGCAGTTCTTC.